A selection of T cell receptor beta chains follows, all from one sample in a study of regulatory T cells in long-lasting Graves disease. A single record per CDR3 protein comes from TCRdb applying MiXCR to the multiplex PCR reads. The data show about 540,000 distinct CDR3 sequences, about 14% seen once. This same sample was also taken into another study, of T cells in Graves' hyperthyroidism and ophthalmopathy.

The sequencing used peripheral blood mononuclear cells (PBMCs), collected at new diagnosis, from a patient treated with antithyroid drugs. The receptors stem from a man younger than 40 with Graves disease. CDR3s include the opening cysteine and the closing phenylalanine or tryptophan. The order of the fields is V gene, J gene, clone size, CDR3 length, D gene, CDR3 DNA, CDR3 protein. The D gene is left open where the match is weak. A row's size may be missing; if present it is once, few, many or a size class.

TRBV27	TRBJ2-1	many	16	TRBD2	TGTGCCAGCAGTCCCCTAACTAGCGGGAGGGCCCATGAGCAGTTCTTC	CASSPLTSGRAHEQFF
TRBV2	TRBJ2-5	many	14	TRBD1	TGTGCCAGCAGTGGACAGGGGGCGACAGAGACCCAGTACTTC	CASSGQGATETQYF
TRBV30	TRBJ1-6	few	12	.	TGTGCCTGGGGGGACTATAATTCACCCCTCCACTTT	CAWGDYNSPLHF
TRBV18	TRBJ2-7	many	15	.	TGTGCCAGCTCACCACCCGGGACGGTGATCTACGAGCAGTACTTC	CASSPPGTVIYEQYF
TRBV20-1	TRBJ2-2	few	12	.	TGCAGTGCTACTTCTGGGGCCGGGGAGCTGTTTTTT	CSATSGAGELFF
TRBV24-1	TRBJ2-3	.	17	.	TGTGCCACCAGTGATGCTGATGGTACAGTAAACACAGATACGCAGTATTTT	CATSDADGTVNTDTQYF
TRBV20-1	TRBJ2-7	many	12	.	TGCAGTGCTAGTTGGATCCGTGGCGAGCAGTACTTC	CSASWIRGEQYF
TRBV18	TRBJ2-2	.	14	.	TGTGCCAGCTCACTTCAGGCGGACGGCGGGGAGCTGTTTTTT	CASSLQADGGELFF
TRBV9	TRBJ1-1	few	15	TRBD1	TGTGCCAGCAGCGAAGCCGGGACAGATAACACTGAAGCTTTCTTT	CASSEAGTDNTEAFF
TRBV6-1	TRBJ2-6	many	18	.	TGTGCCAGCAAGCTCAGCGGAGACGGGCCCTTTGGGGCCAACGTCCTGACTTTC	CASKLSGDGPFGANVLTF
TRBV12-3/TRBV12-4	TRBJ2-7	.	14	TRBD2	TGTGCCAGCAGCTTAGCGGGAGGGGGAATCGGGCAGTACTTC	CASSLAGGGIGQYF
TRBV27	TRBJ2-5	many	12	.	TGTGCCAGCAGCTCCGGGCAGGAGACCCAGTACTTC	CASSSGQETQYF
TRBV19	TRBJ2-1	many	14	.	TGTGCCACGAGTGGGCGGGTTCTTTACAATGAGCAGTTCTTC	CATSGRVLYNEQFF
TRBV28	TRBJ2-7	many	15	.	TGTGCCAGCAGTTTAACAGGCTTACCTCGCTACGAGCAGTACTTC	CASSLTGLPRYEQYF
TRBV28	TRBJ2-7	many	14	TRBD1	TGTGCCAGCAGAGATTGGGACAGGGGGAATGAGCAGTACTTC	CASRDWDRGNEQYF
TRBV3-1	TRBJ1-6	few	15	.	TGTGCCAGCAGCCAAGACCCGATGCCCAATTCACCCCTCCACTTT	CASSQDPMPNSPLHF
TRBV20-1	TRBJ1-1	once	14	TRBD1	TGCAGTGCCTACGACAGGGGGTTTGAGGCTGAAGCTTTCTTT	CSAYDRGFEAEAFF
TRBV19	TRBJ2-3	few	16	TRBD1	TGTGCCAGTAGACCTCAGGACAGGAGCACAGCAGATACGCAGTATTTT	CASRPQDRSTADTQYF
TRBV19	TRBJ2-2	many	15	.	TGTGCCAGTAGTATGGGGAGCAGAAACACCGGGGAGCTGTTTTTT	CASSMGSRNTGELFF
TRBV18	TRBJ2-3	.	17	.	TGTGCCAGTTCACGGCTCCTATTCCCAGGGGCTCCGGATACGCAGTATTTT	CASSRLLFPGAPDTQYF
TRBV6-9	TRBJ1-2	many	14	.	TGTGCCAGCAGTTCCGGCGACAGTCTATATGGCTACACCTTC	CASSSGDSLYGYTF
TRBV2	TRBJ1-6	.	13	TRBD1	TGTGCCAGCAACAGGGGAGGGAATTCACCCCTCCACTTT	CASNRGGNSPLHF
TRBV20-1	TRBJ1-1	many	17	.	TGCAGTGCTAGACGATCAAACCCGGGGACTATGAACACTGAAGCTTTCTTT	CSARRSNPGTMNTEAFF
TRBV13	TRBJ2-5	many	18	TRBD2	TGTGCCAGCAGCCGCCCCTCTAGCGGGAGGGCCGAGGATGAGACCCAGTACTTC	CASSRPSSGRAEDETQYF
TRBV3-1	TRBJ2-1	many	13	TRBD2	TGTGCCAGCAGCCATGAGCGGGAGGGTGAGCAGTTCTTC	CASSHEREGEQFF
TRBV3-1	TRBJ2-1	many	15	TRBD1	TGTGCCAGCAGCCCGGGGACAGTCCATCCCAATGAGCAGTTCTTC	CASSPGTVHPNEQFF
TRBV7-9	TRBJ2-4	many	20	TRBD2	TGTGCCAGCAGCGTAAGGAATTTCGGACTAGCGGGAGAGGGCAAAAACATTCAGTACTTC	CASSVRNFGLAGEGKNIQYF
TRBV5-1	TRBJ1-2	many	12	.	TGCGCCAGCAGCCCCGACAGATTTGGCTACACCTTC	CASSPDRFGYTF
TRBV12-3/TRBV12-4	TRBJ2-1	many	14	.	TGTGCCAGCAGTGATTCGAGGGGCTATGTTGAGCAGTTCTTC	CASSDSRGYVEQFF
TRBV24-1	TRBJ2-1	many	15	TRBD2	TGTGCCACCAGTGATTGGAGACTAGCGGGAAATGAGCAGTTCTTC	CATSDWRLAGNEQFF
TRBV4-2	TRBJ1-6	few	14	.	TGTGCCAGCAGGTTGGGCCAGGGGAATTCACCCCTCCACTTT	CASRLGQGNSPLHF
TRBV20-1	TRBJ2-1	many	15	.	TGCAGTGCTGAGTCAGGGGAGAGGGGGGGCAATGAGCAGTTCTTC	CSAESGERGGNEQFF
TRBV20-1	TRBJ2-3	few	13	.	TGCAGTGCACCCGACCCGTTCACAGATACGCAGTATTTT	CSAPDPFTDTQYF
TRBV28	TRBJ2-7	many	13	TRBD1	TGTGCCAGCACCTTGACAGGGAACTACGAGCAGTACTTC	CASTLTGNYEQYF
TRBV12-3/TRBV12-4	TRBJ1-2	many	14	.	TGTGCCAGCAGTTTATGGCCTCCAGGGTATGGCTACACCTTC	CASSLWPPGYGYTF
TRBV10-3	TRBJ1-2	few	14	TRBD1	TGTGCCATCAGTGAGGGAGGGGGCTTCTATGGCTACACCTTC	CAISEGGGFYGYTF
TRBV4-1	TRBJ2-1	few	15	TRBD2	TGCGCCAGCAGCCTAGCGGGAGGGAAGTACAATGAGCAGTTCTTC	CASSLAGGKYNEQFF
TRBV2	TRBJ2-7	many	14	TRBD2	TGTGCCAGCAGTGCCCTAGCGGGAGGGCCTGAGCAGTACTTC	CASSALAGGPEQYF
TRBV7-9	TRBJ1-1	many	15	.	TGTGCCAGCAGCTTAGTAAGGGGCCTGAACACTGAAGCTTTCTTT	CASSLVRGLNTEAFF
TRBV20-1	TRBJ2-1	.	15	TRBD2	TGCAGTGCTAGATCGGCTAGCGGGGTCTACAATGAGCAGTTCTTC	CSARSASGVYNEQFF
TRBV7-8	TRBJ2-2	many	15	.	TGTGCCAGCAGCTTAGGGGCCTCGAACACCGGGGAGCTGTTTTTT	CASSLGASNTGELFF
TRBV19	TRBJ2-7	.	14	TRBD1	TGTGCCAGCCAAACCCAGGCAGGGGGCTACGAGCAGTACTTC	CASQTQAGGYEQYF
TRBV7-2	TRBJ2-7	many	14	.	TGTGCCAGCAGCTTACTGGGATTGACCTACGAGCAGTACTTC	CASSLLGLTYEQYF
TRBV6-5	TRBJ2-7	many	13	.	TGTGCCAGCAGTTCCTCGATTAGAATCGAGCAGTACTTC	CASSSSIRIEQYF
TRBV11-3	TRBJ2-5	many	13	.	TGTGCCAGCAGCGCCGGGGACCCGGAGACCCAGTACTTC	CASSAGDPETQYF
TRBV29-1	TRBJ2-7	many	15	.	TGCAGCGTTGAAGATCAAGGGATAGACTCCTACGAGCAGTACTTC	CSVEDQGIDSYEQYF
TRBV12-3/TRBV12-4	TRBJ1-3	many	16	.	TGTGCCAGCGGGCCCCGGAGACCCAGCTCTGGAAACACCATATATTTT	CASGPRRPSSGNTIYF
TRBV15	TRBJ2-5	few	14	.	TGTGCCGCCAGCAGAGATGGGGGGTTGGAGACCCAGTACTTC	CAASRDGGLETQYF
TRBV20-1	TRBJ2-5	many	14	.	TGCAGTGCTTTTAACTGGGGACTTCAAGAGACCCAGTACTTC	CSAFNWGLQETQYF
TRBV30	TRBJ2-2	few	14	.	TGTGCCTGGACTAGTAGGCGGATCGCCGGGGAGCTGTTTTTT	CAWTSRRIAGELFF
TRBV7-2	TRBJ2-7	few	15	TRBD2	TGTGCCAGCAGCTTAGAAGCGGGGGAATTTTACGAGCAGTACTTC	CASSLEAGEFYEQYF
TRBV7-6	TRBJ2-5	many	13	.	TGTGCCAGCAGCTTAAGGGTGCGCGAGACCCAGTACTTC	CASSLRVRETQYF
TRBV5-1	TRBJ2-5	few	17	TRBD2	TGCGCCAGCAGCTTGCGGACTAGCGCCAATCTCCAAGAGACCCAGTACTTC	CASSLRTSANLQETQYF
TRBV7-9	TRBJ2-7	once	15	TRBD1	TGTGCCAGCGGCAGCACAGGGGCCCCTCGCGACGAGCAGTACTTC	CASGSTGAPRDEQYF